The text below deals with one T cell receptor (beta chain). Its antigen is as yet unknown. The entry originates in a study of cytotoxic CD8 clonotypes in ibrutinib-treated CLL. Looking at the study overall: The average sample held approximately 240,000 productive templates and 94,082 productive rearrangements. Overall study results and limits: On treatment, the uncommon public clonotypes contracted or remained stable. An increase in clonality occurred at ibrutinib response, followed by a return toward baseline at progression.

Measured with immunoSEQ multiplex PCR; TCRdb has only the in-frame clones, and not every one. The top ten clones hold 15% to 17% of a sample with under 300,000 clones, around three quarters of them seen once. This CDR3 spans 15 amino acids. Trimming removed 0 bases from V and 0 bases from J, with 9 bases in between. Germline values: CDR1 SGDLS, CDR2 YYNGEE. The sample in question was PBMCs, obtained after 24 months of ibrutinib treatment. This sequence was found in a human donor with chronic lymphocytic leukemia. V gene TRBV9 combines with J gene TRBJ1-2; D is ambiguous. The CDR3 region has the DNA TGTGCCAGCAGCGTAGCCTCAGGACCTAACTATGGCTACACCTTC. Its protein is CASSVASGPNYGYTF.